The entry below gives a single T cell receptor (beta chain) sequence along with its context. The antigen it recognizes is unknown. Per-base quality was not reported, and no clone a single base away is much larger than it. Library preparation used the immunoSEQ multiplex PCR assay. The hsTCRB Kit was used according to the manufacturer's protocol to amplify rearranged TCR beta chain sequences. An Illumina MiSeq was used to sequence the TCRB libraries. In the original analysis: The kit vendor's proprietary platform handled demultiplexing, trimming and gene mapping. TCRdb mirrors the immuneACCESS table, restricted to in-frame sequences. Some clones are absent from its copies; in checked studies, under half trace to an unresolved V gene, and the reason for the others is unknown. The D gene and trimming were derived from the DNA, and the V and J assignments and clone size from that table. Counted in this sample were over 30,000 clones; approximately 80% of them appeared once. The leading ten clones occupy approximately 9% of the sample.

The record originates from a study of a mutant IDH1 vaccine in newly diagnosed glioma (dated by TCRdb to about 2021). About the full investigation: The roughly 35 treated patients were approximately 62% male and around 40% female, with a mean age of around 40 years. Prior to enrollment, patients had been given standard therapy consisting of radiotherapy alone, temozolomide alone, or radiochemotherapy with temozolomide, with the combination given to most patients. Peripheral blood samples were drawn at six visits, namely V03 (baseline), V05, V07, V10, V12 and V13. Longitudinal TCRB deep sequencing was performed for some 25 treated patients wherever samples were available for exploratory analyses. Points the paper makes about the study in general: Vaccine-induced immune responses across multiple MHC alleles were detected in over 85% of patients. Selection of PBMC samples for TCRB deep sequencing was based on availability. Pseudoprogression appeared unrelated to alterations in the top peripheral T cell clonotypes detected by TCRB sequencing. The authors noted that analyses of patient blood samples could not be reproduced because of sample limitations.

The time point label on this specimen signifies: baseline, week 1 (first vaccination visit). According to the study, the label for this sample's treatment or condition signals: pre-vaccination baseline after standard-of-care therapy. The donors had newly diagnosed IDH1-mutant astrocytomas of WHO grade 3 or 4 that showed loss of nuclear ATRX. The samples were drawn from NOA16, a multicentre, single-arm, open-label phase I trial in Germany that tested a mutant IDH1 peptide vaccine in humans for the first time. Visit V03 blood draws served as the baseline sample for immunogenicity testing. Genomic DNA for TCRB sequencing was extracted from EDTA blood using the DNeasy Blood and Tissue Kit. The receptor comes from a man aged 50 to 60 with glioma. Some clones in this sample may be carry-over from other donors' samples. The sequences come from peripheral blood mononuclear cells (PBMCs), collected from a glioma patient treated with radiotherapy, temozolomide or both.

The CDR3: CASSLAGGRTGANVLTF. In nucleotide form, the sequence is TGTGCCAGCAGCTTAGCGGGGGGCCGTACTGGGGCCAACGTCCTGACTTTC. The chain joins TRBV7-9 to TRBJ2-6; the D gene is possibly TRBD1 or TRBD2, each agreeing over 6 bases. Between the V and J ends, shortened by 0 bases and 2 bases respectively, the junction contains 11 bases. Including cysteine and phenylalanine, the CDR3 has 17 amino acids. Only CDR3 DNA remains: 51 bases, in frame from the first base. The germline V gene (reference sequence) specifies SEHNR as CDR1 and FQNEAQ as CDR2.